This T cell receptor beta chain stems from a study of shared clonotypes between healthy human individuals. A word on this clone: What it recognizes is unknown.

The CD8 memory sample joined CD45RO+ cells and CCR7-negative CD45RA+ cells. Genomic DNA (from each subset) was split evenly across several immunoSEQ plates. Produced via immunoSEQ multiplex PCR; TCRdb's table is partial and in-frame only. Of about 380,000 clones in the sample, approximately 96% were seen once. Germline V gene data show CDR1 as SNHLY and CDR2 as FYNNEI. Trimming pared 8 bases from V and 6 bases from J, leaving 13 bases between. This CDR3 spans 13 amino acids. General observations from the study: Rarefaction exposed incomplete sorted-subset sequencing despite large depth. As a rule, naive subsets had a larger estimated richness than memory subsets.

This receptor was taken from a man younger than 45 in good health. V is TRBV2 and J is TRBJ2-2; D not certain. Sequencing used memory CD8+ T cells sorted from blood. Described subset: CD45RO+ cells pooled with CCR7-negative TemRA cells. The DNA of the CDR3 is TGTGCCAGCTTTTTCACAGCACCCGGGGAGCTGTTTTTT. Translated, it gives CASFFTAPGELFF.